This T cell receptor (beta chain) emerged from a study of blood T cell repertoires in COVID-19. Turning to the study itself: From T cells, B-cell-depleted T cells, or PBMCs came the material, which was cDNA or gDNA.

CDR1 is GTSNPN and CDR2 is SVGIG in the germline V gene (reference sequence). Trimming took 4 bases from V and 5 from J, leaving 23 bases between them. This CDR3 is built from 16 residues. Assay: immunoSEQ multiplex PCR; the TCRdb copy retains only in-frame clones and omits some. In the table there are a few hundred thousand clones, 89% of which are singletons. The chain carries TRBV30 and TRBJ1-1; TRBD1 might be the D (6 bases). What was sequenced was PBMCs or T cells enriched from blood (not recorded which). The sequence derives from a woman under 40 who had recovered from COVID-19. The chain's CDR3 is CAWNRKPGVSRTEAFF. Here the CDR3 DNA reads TGTGCCTGGAACCGTAAACCAGGGGTTTCAAGGACTGAAGCTTTCTTT.